This paragraph reports one T cell receptor beta chain. Its target is unknown. The data originate from a study of cytomegalovirus exposure and HLA in healthy donors. The V gene end was trimmed by 5 bases and the J gene end by 5 bases; junction bases not matched to a gene: 14. The germline CDR1 and CDR2 sequences are SGHTA and FQGTGA. The CDR3 is made up of 16 amino acids. The PCR made use of 60 Vbeta and 13 Jbeta primers. Profiled with immunoSEQ multiplex PCR; TCRdb holds only in-frame clones, not every one. The top ten clones hold approximately 1.2% of a sample with about 180,000 clones, about 79% of them seen once. General study results and limits: Reportedly, diagnosis of cytomegalovirus status by the classifier showed high specificity and sensitivity. DRB1 had the most TCR associations and HLA-C the fewest, a later analysis found, with rates varying by HLA locus.

The receptor was isolated from a girl aged 2 to 10 in good health and CMV-seropositive. What was sequenced was PBMCs. The rearrangement links TRBV7-3 to TRBJ2-7; 8 nucleotides match TRBD1. The CDR3 here is CASSPPDRGEWDEQYF. The CDR3 bases are TGTGCCAGCAGCCCTCCCGACAGGGGCGAATGGGACGAGCAGTACTTC.